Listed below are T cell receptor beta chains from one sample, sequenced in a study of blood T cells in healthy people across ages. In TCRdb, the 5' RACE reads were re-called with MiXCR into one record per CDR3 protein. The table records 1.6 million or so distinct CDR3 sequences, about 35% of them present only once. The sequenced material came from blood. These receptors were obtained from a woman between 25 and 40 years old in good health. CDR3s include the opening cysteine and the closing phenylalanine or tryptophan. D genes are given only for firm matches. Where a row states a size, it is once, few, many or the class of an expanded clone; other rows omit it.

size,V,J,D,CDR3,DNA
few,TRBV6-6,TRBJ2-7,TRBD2,CASSYSTSGGSYEQYF,TGTGCCAGCAGTTATTCCACTAGCGGGGGAAGCTACGAGCAGTACTTC
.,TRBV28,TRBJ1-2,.,CASGVRANYGYTF,TGTGCCAGCGGGGTCCGGGCTAACTATGGCTACACCTTC
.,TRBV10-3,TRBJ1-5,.,CAISDHGGPFSNQPQHF,TGTGCCATCAGTGACCACGGCGGACCGTTTAGCAATCAGCCCCAGCATTTT
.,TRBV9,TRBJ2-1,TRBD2,CASSPPPGGTEQFF,TGTGCCAGCAGCCCCCCCCCGGGAGGGACTGAGCAGTTCTTC
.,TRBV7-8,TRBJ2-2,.,CASSLSSGLTGELFF,TGTGCCAGCAGCTTATCCAGCGGGCTCACCGGGGAGCTGTTTTTT
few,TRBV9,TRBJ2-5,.,CASSPWADQETQYF,TGTGCCAGCAGCCCCTGGGCGGATCAAGAGACCCAGTACTTC
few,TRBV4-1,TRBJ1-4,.,CASSPLGRKLFF,TGCGCCAGCAGCCCTTTAGGGAGGAAACTGTTTTTT
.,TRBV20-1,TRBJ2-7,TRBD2,CSASPGLASYEQYF,TGCAGTGCTTCCCCGGGACTAGCTTCCTACGAGCAGTACTTC
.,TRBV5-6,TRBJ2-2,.,CASSLSGANTGELFF,TGTGCCAGCAGCTTGTCTGGGGCGAACACCGGGGAGCTGTTTTTT
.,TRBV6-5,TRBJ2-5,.,CASSRRPNSAGETQYF,TGTGCCAGCAGTCGACGCCCCAACTCAGCTGGAGAGACCCAGTACTTC
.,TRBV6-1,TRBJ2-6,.,CASSERTGQPHSGANVLTF,TGTGCCAGCAGTGAACGAACGGGCCAACCCCACTCTGGGGCCAACGTCCTGACTTTC
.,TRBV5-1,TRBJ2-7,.,CASSLREQITDYEQYF,TGCGCCAGCAGCCTTCGGGAACAGATAACTGACTACGAGCAGTACTTC
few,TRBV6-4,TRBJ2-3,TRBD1,CASSDSKGQGADTQYF,TGTGCCAGCAGTGACTCGAAGGGACAGGGGGCAGATACGCAGTATTTT
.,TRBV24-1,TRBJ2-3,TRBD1,CATSDGVGTDSTDTQYF,TGTGCCACCAGTGATGGAGTCGGGACAGATAGCACAGATACGCAGTATTTT
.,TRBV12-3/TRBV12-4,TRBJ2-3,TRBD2,CASSFGGLARSTDTQYF,TGTGCCAGCAGTTTTGGGGGACTAGCGAGGAGCACAGATACGCAGTATTTT
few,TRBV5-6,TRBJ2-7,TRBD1,CASSWGQEIYEQYF,TGTGCCAGCAGCTGGGGACAGGAGATATACGAGCAGTACTTC
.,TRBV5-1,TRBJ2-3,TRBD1,CASSLRDRGRDTQYF,TGCGCCAGCAGCCTCCGGGACAGGGGGCGGGATACGCAGTATTTT
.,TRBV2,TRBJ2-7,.,CASVSDGASSYEQYF,TGTGCCAGCGTGTCGGACGGGGCGAGCTCCTACGAGCAGTACTTC
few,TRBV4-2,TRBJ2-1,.,CASSQEASRSTNEQFF,TGTGCCAGCAGCCAAGAGGCTAGCCGAAGTACGAATGAGCAGTTCTTC
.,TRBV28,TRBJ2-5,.,CASQDLEGRETQYF,TGTGCCAGCCAAGATCTTGAGGGTAGAGAGACCCAGTACTTC
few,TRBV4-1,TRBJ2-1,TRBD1,CASSQQQGAQYNEQFF,TGCGCCAGCAGCCAGCAACAGGGGGCGCAATACAATGAGCAGTTCTTC
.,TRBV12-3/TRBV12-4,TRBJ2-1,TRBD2,CASRITGRGVYASSYNEQFF,TGTGCCAGCAGGATCACGGGGCGGGGGGTATATGCGAGCTCCTACAATGAGCAGTTCTTC
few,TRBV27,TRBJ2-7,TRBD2,CASSTSGSPYEQYF,TGTGCCAGCTCGACTAGCGGGAGTCCCTACGAGCAGTACTTC
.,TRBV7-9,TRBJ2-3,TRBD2,CASSQTSGGFTDTQYF,TGTGCCAGCAGCCAGACTAGCGGGGGGTTCACAGATACGCAGTATTTT
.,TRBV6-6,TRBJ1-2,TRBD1,CASRPGQGAGYTF,TGTGCCAGCAGGCCGGGACAGGGGGCTGGCTACACCTTC
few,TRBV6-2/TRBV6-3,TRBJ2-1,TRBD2,CASSYVSGGAYNEQFF,TGTGCCAGCAGTTACGTCTCGGGGGGGGCCTACAATGAGCAGTTCTTC
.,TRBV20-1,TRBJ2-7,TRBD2,CSARSNKREQRVYEQYF,TGCAGTGCTAGATCGAACAAGCGGGAGCAAAGGGTTTACGAGCAGTACTTC
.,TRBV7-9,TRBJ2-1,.,CASSLVSLENEQFF,TGTGCCAGCAGCTTAGTTTCGTTAGAGAATGAGCAGTTCTTC
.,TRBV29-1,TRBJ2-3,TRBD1,CSVAQGTGGDMQYF,TGCAGCGTCGCCCAGGGGACAGGGGGAGATATGCAGTATTTT
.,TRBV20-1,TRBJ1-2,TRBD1,CSARGTGNYGYTF,TGCAGTGCTAGGGGGACAGGCAACTATGGCTACACCTTC
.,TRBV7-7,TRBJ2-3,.,CASSLDGSSSDTQYF,TGTGCCAGCAGCTTAGACGGTTCTAGCTCAGATACGCAGTATTTT
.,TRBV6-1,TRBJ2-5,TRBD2,CASSDGLAVKAETQYF,TGTGCCAGCAGTGATGGACTAGCGGTAAAAGCGGAGACCCAGTACTTC
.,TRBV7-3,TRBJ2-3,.,CASSLAGTLRDTQYF,TGTGCCAGCAGCCTAGCCGGGACTCTCCGTGATACGCAGTATTTT
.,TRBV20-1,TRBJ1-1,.,CSALALRALEGVNTEAFF,TGCAGTGCTTTGGCCTTACGGGCTCTGGAAGGAGTGAACACTGAAGCTTTCTTT
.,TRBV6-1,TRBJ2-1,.,CASSASSEGEQFF,TGTGCCAGCAGTGCGAGCAGCGAAGGTGAGCAGTTCTTC
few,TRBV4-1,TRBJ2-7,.,CASSQDRTSLSPYEQYF,TGCGCCAGCAGCCAAGATCGAACTAGCTTGAGTCCCTACGAGCAGTACTTC
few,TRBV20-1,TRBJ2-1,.,CSARDLARGIGNEQFF,TGCAGTGCTAGAGATCTAGCTCGCGGCATTGGCAATGAGCAGTTCTTC
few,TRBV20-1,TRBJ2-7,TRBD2,CSASIPSGDYEQYF,TGCAGTGCTAGTATCCCTAGCGGAGACTACGAGCAGTACTTC
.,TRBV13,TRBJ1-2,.,CASSLGNPVDSYGYTF,TGTGCCAGCAGCTTAGGGAACCCCGTTGACAGCTATGGCTACACCTTC
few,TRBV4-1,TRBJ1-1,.,CASSQVLAGRAFF,TGCGCCAGCAGCCAAGTGTTGGCAGGGAGGGCTTTCTTT
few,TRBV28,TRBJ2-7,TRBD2,CASSLFRGVDEQYF,TGTGCCAGCAGTTTATTTCGGGGGGTGGACGAGCAGTACTTC
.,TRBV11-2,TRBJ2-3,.,CASSQFIIMEGDNTQYF,TGTGCCAGCAGCCAGTTTATAATTATGGAGGGGGATAATACGCAGTATTTT